The 24 T cell receptor beta chains reported below all come from one sample, sequenced in a study of identical twins. TCRdb passed the 5' RACE reads through MiXCR, listing each CDR3 protein once. The table lists some 1,600,000 distinct CDR3 sequences, about 30% of them singletons, with approximately 0.29% in the top ten. The sequencing sample was made of cord blood. The receptors shown here come from a newborn girl in good health.

This clonotype has a handful of counts. The chain joins TRBV5-6 to TRBJ1-5; the D is unclear. Germline values: CDR1 SGHDT, CDR2 YYEEEE. V was pared by 0 bases and J by 9 bases, with 13 bases between. This CDR3 has 14 amino acids. The CDR3 sequence is CASSLEGFSTPQHF. Here the CDR3 DNA reads TGTGCCAGCAGCTTGGAAGGGTTTTCGACGCCCCAGCATTTT.

For this clonotype: A junction boundary mismatches the germline segment, possibly from a read error. V and J are TRBV5-1 and TRBJ2-1; weak D call: TRBD2 (5 bases). The length of the CDR3 is 15 residues. CDR1 is SGHRS and CDR2 is YFSETQ in the germline V gene. The CDR3 region has the DNA TGCGTCAGCAGCTTGGTACTAGTTAACTACAATGAGCAGTTCTTC. Its protein is CVSSLVLVNYNEQFF.

This clonotype was found a few times. The chain employs TRBV27 and TRBJ2-3; no firm D call. Trimming removed 6 bases at V and 4 bases at J, with 20 bases between. Germline V gene data show CDR1 as MNHEY and CDR2 as SMNVEV (reference sequence). There are 16 residues in the CDR3. The CDR3 spells CASSLYGRVASDTQYF. The DNA of the CDR3 is TGTGCCAGCAGCCTCTATGGAAGGGTGGCTTCAGATACGCAGTATTTT.

Turning to this clonotype: Given a much more abundant clone one base away, this may be a read error. The CDR3: CAGSPTVAGDNEQFF. The CDR3 DNA follows: TGTGCCGGCAGTCCCACCGTGGCGGGCGACAATGAGCAGTTCTTC. The chain links TRBV12-3 or TRBV12-4 to TRBJ2-1; D possibly corresponds to TRBD2 (5 bases). The CDR3 extends over 15 amino acids.

V gene TRBV4-1 combines with J gene TRBJ2-1; 8 bases are a match to TRBD2. In germline, CDR1 is MGHRA, CDR2 YSYEKL. With 1 base clipped from V and 5 bases from J, the junction kept 7 bases outside the gene matches. This CDR3 comprises 16 residues. CDR3 amino acids: CASSQVILAVHNEQFF. The CDR3 coding sequence is TGCGCCAGCAGCCAAGTAATACTAGCGGTTCACAATGAGCAGTTCTTC.

The DNA for the CDR3 is TGTGCCAGCAGATCGGGGGTCACCGGGGAGCTGTTTTTT. Translation gives CASRSGVTGELFF. The J gene is TRBJ2-2, the V gene TRBV28, with a tentative D call TRBD2 (6 bases). With 6 bases removed from V and 4 bases from J, the gap between germline ends came to 9 bases. The CDR3 consists of 13 residues. Germline CDR1 MDHEN, CDR2 SYDVKM.

This CDR3 reads CASSLGDINQPQHF. Here the CDR3 DNA reads TGCGCCAGCAGCTTGGGTGACATCAATCAGCCCCAGCATTTT. The rearrangement joins TRBV5-1 to TRBJ1-5; the D is unclear. V lost 0 bases to trimming and J lost 3 bases, with 7 bases between them. This CDR3 is built from 14 residues. Germline CDR1 SGHRS, CDR2 YFSETQ.

This chain uses TRBV27 with TRBJ2-4; tentative D call: TRBD2 (7 bases). The CDR3 covers 13 residues. Trimming removed 7 bases at V and 6 bases at J, with 13 bases between. The germline V gene has CDR1 MNHEY and CDR2 SMNVEV (reference sequence). The CDR3 DNA reads as TGTGCCAGCAAGGGGGGGGCGGTAAACATTCAGTACTTC. Translated, it gives CASKGGAVNIQYF.

The CDR3 region is CSAHRQGNYGYTF. Here the CDR3 DNA reads TGCAGTGCCCATCGACAGGGGAACTATGGCTACACCTTC. The rearrangement uses TRBV20-1 and TRBJ1-2, with 8 bases lining up with TRBD1. Germline CDR1 is DFQATT and CDR2 is SNEGSKA (reference sequence). V shed 6 bases, J shed 2 bases, and the junction held 5 bases outside the gene matches. The CDR3 runs to 13 residues.

This clonotype has a handful of counts. The rearrangement uses TRBV7-9 and TRBJ1-4; maybe TRBD1 (6 bases). Trimming cost V 5 bases and J 7 bases, with 17 bases left between them. Per the germline V gene, CDR1 is SEHNR and CDR2 is FQNEAQ (reference sequence). The CDR3 is 15 amino acids. Here the CDR3 reads CASSPMGQDGEKLFF. The CDR3 region has the DNA TGTGCCAGCAGCCCAATGGGACAAGACGGTGAAAAACTGTTTTTT.

This clonotype was picked up a small number of times. DNA of the CDR3: TGTGCCATAAGCGGGAGCCGCACCTACGAGCAGTACTTC. Its protein product is CAISGSRTYEQYF. The gene calls are TRBV10-3 and TRBJ2-7; 8 nucleotides line up with TRBD2. J was trimmed by 2 bases and V by 9 bases; bases with no gene match: 6. Looked up from germline, CDR1 is ENHRY and CDR2 is SYGVKD. The CDR3 spans 13 residues.

The chain uses TRBV20-1 and TRBJ1-6; TRBD1 matches at 9 bases. The CDR3 spans 16 residues. V trimming: 2 bases; J trimming: 0 bases; junction bases outside the gene matches: 2. Germline values: CDR1 DFQATT, CDR2 SNEGSKA (reference sequence). The CDR3 region has the DNA TGCAGTGCTAGAAAGGACAGGGGCTCCTATAATTCACCCCTCCACTTT. This sequence encodes CSARKDRGSYNSPLHF.

The rearrangement uses TRBV5-1 and TRBJ1-2; no clear D gene. Trimming left V 0 bases short and J 0 bases short, with 30 bases between. The CDR3 spans 22 residues. Germline CDR1 SGHRS, CDR2 YFSETQ. The CDR3 DNA follows: TGCGCCAGCAGCTTGGCGGGCAGCGCACTATCCCGCCTACACCGAGCTAACTATGGCTACACCTTC. This encodes CASSLAGSALSRLHRANYGYTF.

The gene calls are TRBV5-6 and TRBJ2-3; D gene uncertain. CDR3 length equals 15 residues. CDR1 is SGHDT and CDR2 is YYEEEE in the germline V gene. V lost 0 bases to trimming and J lost 0 bases, with 8 bases between them. The CDR3 loop is CASSLVRDSTDTQYF. CDR3 coding DNA: TGTGCCAGCAGCTTGGTGAGAGACAGCACAGATACGCAGTATTTT.

This clonotype was recorded a few times. The chain uses TRBV14 and TRBJ2-5; no firm D call. Germline-derived CDR1 and CDR2 are SGHDN and FVKESK. V lost 0 bases and J lost 5, with 13 bases in between. This CDR3 is built from 15 residues. CDR3 amino acids: CASSQDRRLVETQYF. DNA of the CDR3: TGTGCCAGCAGCCAAGATCGCCGTTTAGTGGAGACCCAGTACTTC.

This clonotype was counted many times. V is TRBV7-2 and J is TRBJ2-3; 15 bases agree with TRBD2. This CDR3 has 18 amino acids. The V and J ends lost 5 bases and 0 bases, in that order; junction bases with no gene match: 6. CDR1 and CDR2 (germline): SGHTA, FQGNSA. CDR3 sequence (DNA): TGTGCCAGCAGCCTTGGACTAGCGGGAGGGCCGAGCACAGATACGCAGTATTTT. Its protein product is CASSLGLAGGPSTDTQYF.

This clonotype has just a few counts. The rearrangement joins TRBV20-1 to TRBJ1-2; TRBD1 is a possible D gene (5 bases). This CDR3 is built from 11 residues. The germline CDR1 and CDR2 sequences are DFQATT and SNEGSKA (reference sequence). V lost 4 bases and J lost 10, with 13 bases in between. CDR3: CSATVDSPYTF. DNA of the CDR3: TGCAGTGCTACCGTCGACAGCCCCTACACCTTC.

This chain links TRBV4-1 with TRBJ2-5, with TRBD1 matching over 7 bases. Looked up from germline, CDR1 is MGHRA and CDR2 is YSYEKL. The CDR3 totals 14 residues. V dropped 3 bases and J dropped 7; count of bases not matched to a gene: 8. The CDR3 region has the DNA TGCGCCAGCAGCCACCTCATGGCAGGGGGGACCCAGTACTTC. Translating gives CASSHLMAGGTQYF.

The chain combines TRBV20-1 with TRBJ2-1; D possibly corresponds to TRBD1 (6 bases). The germline V gene encodes CDR1 DFQATT and CDR2 SNEGSKA (reference sequence). The CDR3 extends over 14 amino acids. The V and J ends lost 5 bases and 3 bases respectively, with 14 bases between them. CDR3 loop: CSAPDRLGYNEQFF. The CDR3 DNA follows: TGCAGTGCTCCTGACAGGCTCGGCTACAATGAGCAGTTCTTC.

This clonotype has a handful of counts. V gene TRBV10-3 combines with J gene TRBJ2-1; D may correspond to TRBD1 or TRBD2 (7 bases each). The CDR3 extends over 14 amino acids. Trimming took 8 bases from V and 5 from J, leaving 16 bases between them. Germline CDR1 is ENHRY and CDR2 is SYGVKD. CDR3 nucleotide sequence: TGTGCCATCGGGAGGGGGCAAGTTAACAATGAGCAGTTCTTC. It specifies CAIGRGQVNNEQFF.

This clonotype was found a few times. The chain combines TRBV20-1 with TRBJ2-1; D possibly matches TRBD1 or TRBD2 (5 bases each). V lost 5 bases and J 10 bases, leaving 18 bases between the germline ends. Per the germline V gene, CDR1 is DFQATT and CDR2 is SNEGSKA (reference sequence). CDR3 size: 13 residues. The DNA of the CDR3 is TGCAGTGCTCTGCAAGTTCTCTGGGGGGAGCAGTTCTTC. As protein: CSALQVLWGEQFF.

The gene calls are TRBV13 and TRBJ2-7; D could derive from TRBD1 or TRBD2 (5 bases each). The germline V gene encodes CDR1 PRHDT and CDR2 FYEKMQ (reference sequence). Trimming cost V 5 bases and J 5 bases, with 19 bases left between them. The CDR3 extends over 15 amino acids. The CDR3 reads CASSLGMQGGDEQYF. In DNA, the CDR3 is TGTGCCAGCAGCCTCGGGATGCAGGGCGGCGACGAGCAGTACTTC.

This chain joins TRBV5-1 and TRBJ2-3; no clear D. Germline loops: CDR1 SGHRS, CDR2 YFSETQ. V was clipped by 8 bases and J by 2 bases, with 24 bases between them. CDR3 length: 17 residues. The CDR3 coding sequence is TGCGCCAGTACCCACCGGCTCCAGCAGAGATCCACAGATACGCAGTATTTT. It translates to CASTHRLQQRSTDTQYF.

There are a few counts of this clonotype. The genes are TRBV21-1 and TRBJ2-7; TRBD2, as called in the table, went unchecked against the DNA. TRBV21-1 is assigned pseudogene status. This CDR3 comprises 17 residues. The chain's CDR3 is CASSKIPPRLGWYEQYF. The CDR3 DNA reads as TGTGCCAGCAGCAAAATCCCTCCGAGGTTGGGGTGGTACGAGCAGTACTTC.